The next 29 T cell receptor beta chains were all read from a single sample in a study of T-cell memory formation after mild COVID-19. TCRdb ran MiXCR on the 5' RACE reads and lists one entry per CDR3 protein. This repertoire shows 300,000 to 350,000 distinct CDR3 sequences, 15% to 20% found once; its top ten account for roughly 21%. Sequencing was done on a sample of PBMCs or a T cell subset sorted from them (not recorded which). All receptors come from a man aged 18 to 29 who had mild COVID-19 (a few samples of this study predate the infection). Cell type and time point are not known.

This clonotype occurred a few times. The rearrangement joins TRBV7-9 to TRBJ1-5; D unclear. Per germline, CDR1 SEHNR and CDR2 FQNEAQ (reference sequence). Trimming removed 5 bases from V and 6 bases from J, with 11 bases in between. The CDR3 runs to 13 residues. The CDR3 DNA follows: TGTGCCAGCAGCCCCCCGACGGGTCAGCCCCAGCATTTT. This encodes CASSPPTGQPQHF.

V usage is TRBV11-2 and J usage is TRBJ2-5; TRBD2 aligns across 15 bases. V lost 5 bases, J lost 5 bases, and 12 bases stayed unmatched. The CDR3 sequence is 18 residues long. Looked up from germline, CDR1 is SGHAT and CDR2 is FQNNGV. Written as DNA, the CDR3 is TGTGCCAGCAGCGGACGGACTAGCGGGGGGGAAGCTGGGGAGACCCAGTACTTC. Translation gives CASSGRTSGGEAGETQYF.

The chain employs TRBV20-1 and TRBJ2-7; D is possibly TRBD1 (5 bases). Trimming cost V 5 bases and J 6 bases, with 11 bases left between them. The CDR3 contains 11 residues. Germline V CDR1 and CDR2: DFQATT, SNEGSKA (reference sequence). The CDR3 sequence: CSAWAGFEQYF. The CDR3 DNA sequence: TGCAGTGCTTGGGCAGGGTTCGAGCAGTACTTC.

The chain is built from TRBV30 and TRBJ1-1; the D is unclear. The CDR3 is made up of 14 amino acids. Looked up from germline, CDR1 is GTSNPN and CDR2 is SVGIG (reference sequence). V was shortened by 5 bases and J by 1 base, with 14 bases between the two germline ends. The CDR3 DNA reads TGTGCCTGGGCACGGTGGGCTGAGAACACTGAAGCTTTCTTT. As protein: CAWARWAENTEAFF. The full variable domain, its missing parts supplied by reference TRBV30 and TRBJ1-1, is SQTIHQWPATLVQPVGSPLSLECTVEGTSNPNLYWYRQAAGRGLQLLFYSVGIGQISSEVPQNLSASRPQDRQFILSSKKLLLSDSGFYLCAWARWAENTEAFFGQGTRLTVV.

The chain combines TRBV7-9 with TRBJ1-2; no definite D call. CDR3 length equals 12 residues. Trimming took 5 bases from V and 6 from J, leaving 10 bases between them. The V gene's germline CDR1 is SEHNR and CDR2 FQNEAQ (reference sequence). CDR3 in amino acids: CASSADADGYTF. The CDR3 nucleotides are TGTGCCAGCAGCGCGGACGCGGATGGCTACACCTTC.

The chain has TRBV20-1 and TRBJ2-1; possible D gene TRBD2, 6 bases. CDR3 size: 12 residues. Trimming cost V 6 bases and J 7 bases, with 13 bases left between them. Per the germline V gene, CDR1 is DFQATT and CDR2 is SNEGSKA (reference sequence). In DNA, the CDR3 is TGCAGTGCGCCCCTCGGGGGAAATGAGCAGTTCTTC. Amino acid sequence: CSAPLGGNEQFF.

This clonotype was picked up many times. This chain joins TRBV11-1 and TRBJ1-5; 9 nucleotides line up with TRBD1. This CDR3 is built from 13 residues. Per the germline V gene, CDR1 is SGHAT and CDR2 is FQDESV (reference sequence). Trimming removed 3 bases from V and 6 bases from J; junction bases left unmatched: 0. CDR3 region: CASSLTGGQPQHF. CDR3 nucleotides: TGTGCCAGCAGCTTGACAGGGGGTCAGCCCCAGCATTTT. The entire variable domain, with the rest obtained from reference TRBV11-1 and TRBJ1-5, is as follows: EAEVAQSPRYKITEKSQAVAFWCDPISGHATLYWYRQILGQGPELLVQFQDESVVDDSQLPKDRFSAERLKGVDSTLKIQPAELGDSAMYLCASSLTGGQPQHFGDGTRLSIL.

The sample holds a few counts of this clonotype. J is TRBJ2-1 and V is TRBV20-1; D is uncertain. From germline, CDR1 is DFQATT and CDR2 SNEGSKA (reference sequence). This CDR3 has 14 residues. DNA for the CDR3: TGCAGCCTCTTTGGGCTAGGTCCGTACAATGAGCAGTTCTTC. Amino acid sequence: CSLFGLGPYNEQFF.

This clonotype was seen a handful of times. The rearrangement links TRBV29-1 to TRBJ1-2; D uncertain. CDR3 size: 13 residues. Germline V gene lookup returns CDR1 SQVTM and CDR2 ANQGSEA. V dropped 4 bases and J dropped 8 bases, with 17 bases sitting between them. The CDR3 is CSVGASGGLGYTF. The CDR3 DNA reads as TGCAGCGTTGGGGCATCAGGAGGCCTAGGCTACACCTTC.

In DNA form, the CDR3 reads TGTGCCAGCAGCTCCGGGGGCCTGGGACCTTCACCCCTCCACTTT. Translation: CASSSGGLGPSPLHF. This chain uses TRBV5-4 with TRBJ1-6; weak D call: TRBD1 (6 bases). CDR3 length equals 15 residues. Trimming removed 3 bases at V and 9 bases at J, with 16 bases between. Germline V CDR1 and CDR2: SGHNT, YYREEE (reference sequence).

The rearrangement links TRBV20-1 to TRBJ1-3; D is possibly TRBD1 (5 bases). From germline, CDR1 is DFQATT and CDR2 SNEGSKA (reference sequence). The CDR3 loop spans 14 amino acids. Trimming removed 3 bases at V and 4 bases at J, with 13 bases between. CDR3 region: CSARLAGGGNTIYF. The CDR3, as DNA: TGCAGTGCTAGGCTTGCCGGGGGAGGAAACACCATATATTTT.

The CDR3 protein is CASSFSGDTQYF. The CDR3 DNA sequence: TGTGCCAGCAGTTTCAGCGGGGATACGCAGTATTTT. J is TRBJ2-3 and V is TRBV6-2 or TRBV6-3; TRBD2 is a possible D gene (6 bases). The V end was cut by 4 bases, the J end by 6 bases, with 8 bases between. The CDR3 length is 12 residues. Germline V gene data show CDR1 as MNHEY and CDR2 as SVGEGT.

This clonotype was seen a few times. The chain has TRBV28 and TRBJ1-4; 9 positions agree with TRBD1. The length of the CDR3 is 16 residues. Germline-derived CDR1 and CDR2 are MDHEN and SYDVKM. The junction had 12 bases not matched to a gene; V was cut back by 5 bases and J by 8 bases. Here the CDR3 reads CASSQGGGQGREKLFF. The CDR3 DNA reads as TGTGCCAGCAGTCAAGGGGGGGGACAGGGTCGCGAAAAACTGTTTTTT.

This clonotype was recorded at least ten times. The CDR3 loop reads CASSQSGDRVGSTDTQYF. CDR3 coding DNA: TGCGCCAGCAGTCAATCGGGGGACAGGGTGGGTAGCACAGATACGCAGTATTTT. This sequence joins TRBV23-1 and TRBJ2-3; 9 bases line up with TRBD1. TRBV23-1 is an ORF for which the function is uncertain. Trimming removed 0 bases from V and 0 bases from J; junction bases left unmatched: 7. The CDR3 covers 18 residues.

In this sample, this clonotype turned up many times. The chain recombines TRBV30 with TRBJ1-2; D remains ambiguous. Germline V gene sequence: CDR1 GTSNPN, CDR2 SVGIG (reference sequence). V lost 4 bases and J 4 bases, leaving 13 bases between the germline ends. The length of the CDR3 is 13 residues. The CDR3 sequence is CAWKRDRPYGYTF. The CDR3 nucleotides read TGTGCCTGGAAACGAGACCGCCCCTATGGCTACACCTTC.

The rearrangement joins TRBV11-2 to TRBJ1-1, with D tentatively TRBD1 (5 bases). Germline-derived CDR1 and CDR2 are SGHAT and FQNNGV. The V and J ends lost 5 bases and 2 bases respectively, with 18 bases between them. The CDR3 spans 16 residues. The CDR3: CASSRGAGQRNTEAFF. The DNA for the CDR3 is TGTGCCAGCAGCCGCGGGGCAGGGCAGAGAAACACTGAAGCTTTCTTT.

This clonotype has more than one count but fewer than ten. The rearrangement joins TRBV11-2 to TRBJ1-2, with a weak D call TRBD1 (5 bases). Germline V gene lookup returns CDR1 SGHAT and CDR2 FQNNGV. The CDR3 runs to 12 residues. Trimming removed 3 bases from V and 6 bases from J, with 8 bases in between. The CDR3 sequence is CASSFEGDGYTF. The CDR3 DNA reads TGTGCCAGCAGCTTTGAAGGGGATGGCTACACCTTC. Based on the CDR3 plus reference TRBV11-2 and TRBJ1-2, the full variable domain is EAGVAQSPRYKIIEKRQSVAFWCNPISGHATLYWYQQILGQGPKLLIQFQNNGVVDDSQLPKDRFSAERLKGVDSTLKIQPAKLEDSAVYLCASSFEGDGYTFGSGTRLTVV.

This clonotype was observed a handful of times. V and J are TRBV5-1 and TRBJ2-1; 8 nucleotides align to TRBD1. The CDR3 totals 17 residues. V dropped 4 bases and J dropped 4; count of bases not matched to a gene: 13. Germline assignment: CDR1 SGHRS and CDR2 YFSETQ. CDR3 region: CASSIYIRGRLYNEQFF. For the CDR3, the DNA is TGCGCCAGCAGCATCTACATCAGGGGGCGCCTATACAATGAGCAGTTCTTC.

This clonotype was counted only a few times. The chain is built from TRBV4-1 and TRBJ2-1; 9 bases line up with TRBD1. With V trimmed by 4 bases and J by 5 bases, 6 bases remained unmatched. Per the germline V gene, CDR1 is MGHRA and CDR2 is YSYEKL. The CDR3 contains 15 residues. The CDR3 DNA sequence: TGCGCCAGCAGCCCTGGGACAGGGATCGACAATGAGCAGTTCTTC. Amino acid sequence: CASSPGTGIDNEQFF.

The V and J genes are TRBV4-1 and TRBJ1-5; 10 bases fit TRBD1. The CDR3 runs 15 residues. Germline-derived CDR1 and CDR2 are MGHRA and YSYEKL. The V gene end was trimmed by 4 bases and the J gene end by 6 bases; junction bases not matched to a gene: 6. The CDR3 DNA is TGCGCCAGCAGCCTGACAGGGGGCCGGGCTCAGCCCCAGCATTTT. This sequence encodes CASSLTGGRAQPQHF.

V usage is TRBV30 and J usage is TRBJ2-1; D not resolved. This CDR3 has 10 residues. Germline V gene data show CDR1 as GTSNPN and CDR2 as SVGIG (reference sequence). Trimming shortened V by 1 base and J by 13 bases, and 8 bases separated the two germline ends. CDR3 amino acids: CAWSGPPQFF. CDR3 nucleotide sequence: TGTGCCTGGAGTGGTCCGCCCCAGTTCTTC.

The rearrangement uses TRBV7-2 and TRBJ2-3; D might be TRBD1 (6 bases). V was cut by 7 bases and J by 1 base, with 12 bases left in between. Germline CDR1 reads SGHTA; CDR2 reads FQGNSA. The CDR3 is made up of 14 amino acids. CDR3 residues: CASTKGGGTDTQYF. DNA for the CDR3: TGTGCCAGCACCAAAGGGGGTGGCACAGATACGCAGTATTTT.

This clonotype was found a few times. The V gene is TRBV12-3 or TRBV12-4, the J gene TRBJ1-5; 8 bases line up with TRBD1. The CDR3 sequence is 13 residues long. Germline trimming cut 7 bases from V and 6 bases from J; bases unmatched to any gene: 5. The CDR3 DNA reads as TGTGCCAGCACCGGGGACAGGCGTCAGCCCCAGCATTTT. Protein: CASTGDRRQPQHF.

This clonotype was seen more than once but under ten times. The chain carries TRBV7-6 and TRBJ2-5; D is unclear. CDR1 and CDR2 (germline): SGHVS, FNYEAQ. Trimming pared 6 bases from V and 5 bases from J, leaving 7 bases between. The CDR3 covers 11 residues. The CDR3 DNA is TGTGCCAGCAGATCCAGCGAGACCCAGTACTTC. Translated: CASRSSETQYF.

This clonotype occurred many times. The chain couples TRBV18 to TRBJ1-1; no firm D call. The CDR3 has 15 residues. Germline CDR1 reads KGHSH; CDR2 reads LQKENI. Trimming cost V 0 bases and J 0 bases, with 8 bases left between them. The CDR3 reads CASSPPLGLNTEAFF. The CDR3, as DNA: TGTGCCAGCTCACCACCCTTAGGGCTGAACACTGAAGCTTTCTTT.

This clonotype was counted a few times. This chain connects TRBV28 to TRBJ2-3; D is undetermined. Trimming shortened V by 2 bases and J by 7 bases, and 7 bases separated the two germline ends. The CDR3 consists of 12 residues. The germline V gene has CDR1 MDHEN and CDR2 SYDVKM. The CDR3 DNA follows: TGTGCCAGCAGTTTAAAACCCAATACGCAGTATTTT. Protein sequence: CASSLKPNTQYF. The whole variable domain, filled in from reference TRBV28 and TRBJ2-3, reads DVKVTQSSRYLVKRTGEKVFLECVQDMDHENMFWYRQDPGLGLRLIYFSYDVKMKEKGDIPEGYSVSREKKERFSLILESASTNQTSMYLCASSLKPNTQYFGPGTRLTVL.

This clonotype has a handful of counts. V is TRBV15 and J is TRBJ1-5; the match to TRBD1 covers 8 bases. The germline CDR1 and CDR2 sequences are LNHNV and YYDKDF (reference sequence). V trimming: 7 bases; J trimming: 1 base; junction bases outside the gene matches: 6. The CDR3 length is 15 residues. The CDR3 reads CATTSTGESNQPQHF. Written as DNA, the CDR3 is TGTGCCACCACCTCGACAGGGGAGAGCAATCAGCCCCAGCATTTT.

This clonotype occurred a few times. The chain couples TRBV4-2 to TRBJ2-3; a possible D gene is TRBD2 (6 bases). Trimming took 4 bases from V and 2 from J, leaving 19 bases between them. CDR3 length: 17 residues. Germline CDR1 reads LGHNA; CDR2 reads YNFKEQ. CDR3 DNA sequence: TGTGCCAGCAGCCCCCTAGGTCCTAGCGCAAACACAGATACGCAGTATTTT. Amino acid sequence: CASSPLGPSANTDTQYF.

As regards this clonotype: An end of the junction differs from the germline gene, which may be a read error. This chain connects TRBV28 to TRBJ1-2; 11 bases line up with TRBD1. CDR1 MDHEN and CDR2 SYDVKM come from the germline V gene. The CDR3 is made up of 16 amino acids. The CDR3 spells CTSSFGGTGGRDGYTF. The CDR3 bases are TGTACCAGCAGTTTCGGAGGGACAGGGGGTAGGGATGGCTACACCTTC.